The present T cell receptor (beta chain) was sequenced within a study of cytomegalovirus exposure and HLA in healthy donors. The V gene's germline CDR1 is SGHRS and CDR2 YFSETQ. This CDR3 is 15 amino acids long. Trimming at V came to 2 bases and at J to 3 bases, leaving 4 bases not matched to a gene. The PCR had 60 Vbeta and 13 Jbeta primers. The protocol was immunoSEQ multiplex PCR, while the TCRdb copy is restricted to in-frame clones and leaves out a portion. Altogether about 140,000 clones are present, 70% to 85% being singletons, with the ten largest covering around 4.1%. Despite likely unrecorded immune exposures, the donors were nominally healthy at the time of sampling. This clone was counted between two and nine times.

The rearrangement links TRBV5-1 to TRBJ2-5; 10 bases are a match to TRBD1. The sample comprised PBMCs. This TCR was recovered from a middle-aged man in good health and CMV-seropositive. CDR3: CASSFDGTGEETQYF. The CDR3 region has the DNA TGCGCCAGCAGCTTTGATGGGACAGGGGAAGAGACCCAGTACTTC.